The rows below give T cell receptor beta chains drawn from one sample of a study of blood T cell repertoires in COVID-19. Repertoires were generated with immunoSEQ multiplex PCR, while TCRdb's copy carries only in-frame clones and drops some. The table lists some 270,000 clones, about 88% of them singletons. Sequencing used PBMCs or T cells enriched from blood (not recorded which). Every receptor here comes from a woman between 45 and 65 years old who had been exposed to COVID-19. The CDR3 runs from the conserved cysteine through the conserved F or W. D genes are given only for firm matches. Clone size, where shown, is once, few, many, or a class for clones that have expanded.

D gene	clone size	J gene	V gene	CDR3 DNA	CDR3 protein
.	.	TRBJ1-2	TRBV21-1	TGTGCCAGCAGCAAATATAACCCGAGACAGCCCGCCGAATATGGCTACACCTTC	CASSKYNPRQPAEYGYTF
TRBD1	.	TRBJ1-1	TRBV7-8	TGTGCCAGCAGCTTAGACCGGACAGGGTATGACACTGAAGCTTTCTTT	CASSLDRTGYDTEAFF
.	.	TRBJ2-7	TRBV20-1	TGCAGTGCCTACCTACTCGCGCAGTACTTC	CSAYLLAQYF
TRBD2	.	TRBJ2-5	TRBV10-2	TGCGCCAGCAGTGGCCCCGGACTAGCGGGGAACCAAGAGACCCAGTACTTC	CASSGPGLAGNQETQYF
.	.	TRBJ1-1	TRBV12-3/TRBV12-4	TGTGCCAGCAGTTTAGGCAGGGGAGCTTTCTTT	CASSLGRGAFF
.	.	TRBJ1-5	TRBV21-1	TGTGCCAGCAGCAAAGATATCCCAGGAAGACGGCCCGAGATTAGAAATCAGCCCCAGCATTTT	CASSKDIPGRRPEIRNQPQHF
.	.	TRBJ2-7	TRBV5-1	TGCGCCAGCGGCCCAGCGGATTACGAGCAGTACTTC	CASGPADYEQYF
.	.	TRBJ1-4	TRBV5-5	TGTGCCAGCTCCCTAGGCCAGGGAAGTAATGAAAAACTGTTTTTT	CASSLGQGSNEKLFF
TRBD1	.	TRBJ1-3	TRBV28	TGTGCCAGCAGTTTTAGGGGGACAGGGTATGCCGGAAACACCATATATTTT	CASSFRGTGYAGNTIYF
TRBD1	.	TRBJ2-1	TRBV6-4	TGTGCCAGCGGGCCGGGACAGGGGGATGTGAATGAGCAGTTCTTC	CASGPGQGDVNEQFF
.	.	TRBJ2-7	TRBV13	TGTGCCAGCAGCTTAGGGCAGTCCTACGAGCAGTACTTC	CASSLGQSYEQYF
TRBD1	.	TRBJ2-1	TRBV24-1	TGTGCCACCAGTGACCTAGGGACAGGGAGAAGAAATGAGCAGTTCTTC	CATSDLGTGRRNEQFF
.	.	TRBJ2-2	TRBV7-3	TGTGCCAGCAGCCCCTCCGACACGTCGAACACCGGGGAGCTGTTTTTT	CASSPSDTSNTGELFF
.	.	TRBJ1-2	TRBV10-3	TGTGCCATCAGTGAGCTACAGAACTATGGCTACACCTTC	CAISELQNYGYTF
.	.	TRBJ1-5	TRBV10-1	TGCGCCAGCAGTGACAAGGAGCCAGGGAATCAGCCCCAGCATTTT	CASSDKEPGNQPQHF
TRBD1	.	TRBJ2-1	TRBV27	TGTGCCAGCAGTTTCTTGAAGAGATCAGGGGGACCCTACAATGAGCAGTTCTTC	CASSFLKRSGGPYNEQFF
TRBD2	.	TRBJ2-1	TRBV5-1	TGCGCCAGCAGCTTAATGGTGGGTAGCGGGGGCGAGCAGTTCTTC	CASSLMVGSGGEQFF
.	.	TRBJ1-1	TRBV18	TGTGCCAGCTCCCTTAAAGCGAACACTGAAGCTTTCTTT	CASSLKANTEAFF
.	.	TRBJ1-3	TRBV12-3/TRBV12-4	TGTGCCAGCAGCGACAGCCGAAGAAACACCATATATTTT	CASSDSRRNTIYF
TRBD1	.	TRBJ1-1	TRBV7-8	TGTGCCAGCAGGTTACAGGGGGGCGGAACTGAAGCTTTCTTT	CASRLQGGGTEAFF
.	.	TRBJ2-7	TRBV5-5	TGTGCCAGCAGCTCCCCGACTGCGGGGAGCTACGAGCAGTACTTC	CASSSPTAGSYEQYF
TRBD1	.	TRBJ1-2	TRBV15	TGTGCCACCAGCAGACCGGGACAGGGGGCAAGTGGCTACACCTTC	CATSRPGQGASGYTF
.	.	TRBJ1-1	TRBV19	TGTGCCAGTAGTATAAGGAGGCAGGGAGGGATGAACACTGAAGCTTTCTTT	CASSIRRQGGMNTEAFF
TRBD1	.	TRBJ1-6	TRBV5-4	TGTGCCAGCAGCTTAGACAGGGGGCTTGGGTCACCCCTCCACTTT	CASSLDRGLGSPLHF
.	once	TRBJ2-7	TRBV21-1	TGTGCCAGCAGCAAAGGCTCACCCTCCTCTCTAGCGGGGGGAAACTACGAGCAGTACTTC	CASSKGSPSSLAGGNYEQYF
TRBD2	few	TRBJ2-1	TRBV5-4	TGTGCCAGCAGCTCGGGGACTAGCGGTTACGATGAGCAGTTCTTC	CASSSGTSGYDEQFF
TRBD1	.	TRBJ1-5	TRBV10-3	TGTGCCACGGGAAGGGGGCAGAATCAGCCCCAGCATTTT	CATGRGQNQPQHF
TRBD1	.	TRBJ1-1	TRBV19	TGTGCCAGTAGTATCTCCGGGACAGGATCGTATGAAGCTTTCTTT	CASSISGTGSYEAFF
.	.	TRBJ1-2	TRBV4-1	TGCGCCAGCAGCCAAGCCCCCCAGCAGGACTATGGCTACACCTTC	CASSQAPQQDYGYTF
.	.	TRBJ1-5	TRBV13	TGTGCCAGCAGCTTGGAGGGAGGGCAGCCCCAGCATTTT	CASSLEGGQPQHF
TRBD1	.	TRBJ1-2	TRBV5-6	TGTGCCAGCAGGCCGCCGGGACAGGGAGGCTATGGCTACACCTTC	CASRPPGQGGYGYTF
.	.	TRBJ1-3	TRBV5-4	TGTGCCAGCAGCTCCGAGGGGGGGCGCGACACCATATATTTT	CASSSEGGRDTIYF
TRBD1	.	TRBJ2-2	TRBV2	TGTGCCAGCACCCAGAGTCCAGGGGGCACCGGGGAGCTGTTTTTT	CASTQSPGGTGELFF
TRBD1	.	TRBJ2-5	TRBV2	TGTGCCAGCAGTCCACGGTACAGGGGGATAGAGACCCAGTACTTC	CASSPRYRGIETQYF
.	.	TRBJ2-7	TRBV3-1/TRBV3-2	TGTGCCAGCAGCCAAAGGAGGGGACAGAAGTACGAGCAGTACTTC	CASSQRRGQKYEQYF
.	.	TRBJ2-7	TRBV5-1	TGCGCCAGCAGCTTCACATTCCCTTCCTACGAGCAGTACTTC	CASSFTFPSYEQYF
TRBD1	.	TRBJ1-2	TRBV19	TGTGCCAGTAGTCTCGGGGACAGCTTCTATGGCTACACCTTC	CASSLGDSFYGYTF
.	.	TRBJ1-2	TRBV2	TGTGCCAGCACGACAGCTAACTATGGCTACACCTTC	CASTTANYGYTF
.	.	TRBJ2-2	TRBV7-9	TGTGCCAGCGCCGCCGGGTCGACCGGGGAGCTGTTTTTT	CASAAGSTGELFF
TRBD1	.	TRBJ1-3	TRBV10-3	TGTGCCATCAGTGAGCCTTCGGGACAGGGGATGGGCGGAAACACCATATATTTT	CAISEPSGQGMGGNTIYF
.	.	TRBJ1-6	TRBV27	TGTGCCAGCAGTTTAAAAACCACAGGGAATTCACCCCTCCACTTT	CASSLKTTGNSPLHF
TRBD1	.	TRBJ1-2	TRBV6-5	TGTGCCAGCACCGAGGACAGGGGTGTGGGTGGCTACACCTTC	CASTEDRGVGGYTF
.	.	TRBJ1-2	TRBV2	TGTGCCAGCAGTGAATTGGACAGAGGTAACTATGGCTACACCTTC	CASSELDRGNYGYTF
.	.	TRBJ1-1	TRBV28	TGTGCCAGCAGTTCCGGACAGAACACTGAAGCTTTCTTT	CASSSGQNTEAFF
.	.	TRBJ2-3	TRBV10-3	TGTGCCATCAGTGAAGGCGGGAGCACAGATACGCAGTATTTT	CAISEGGSTDTQYF
TRBD1	.	TRBJ1-3	TRBV28	TGTGCCAGCAATCCCCTACGGGACAGCCTCAACACCATATATTTT	CASNPLRDSLNTIYF
.	.	TRBJ1-1	TRBV9	TGTGCCAGCAGCGTAGGGGCAAACACTGAAGCTTTCTTT	CASSVGANTEAFF
TRBD1	few	TRBJ1-5	TRBV2	TGTGCCAGCAGTCAAGGGGGCGATCAGCCCCAGCATTTT	CASSQGGDQPQHF